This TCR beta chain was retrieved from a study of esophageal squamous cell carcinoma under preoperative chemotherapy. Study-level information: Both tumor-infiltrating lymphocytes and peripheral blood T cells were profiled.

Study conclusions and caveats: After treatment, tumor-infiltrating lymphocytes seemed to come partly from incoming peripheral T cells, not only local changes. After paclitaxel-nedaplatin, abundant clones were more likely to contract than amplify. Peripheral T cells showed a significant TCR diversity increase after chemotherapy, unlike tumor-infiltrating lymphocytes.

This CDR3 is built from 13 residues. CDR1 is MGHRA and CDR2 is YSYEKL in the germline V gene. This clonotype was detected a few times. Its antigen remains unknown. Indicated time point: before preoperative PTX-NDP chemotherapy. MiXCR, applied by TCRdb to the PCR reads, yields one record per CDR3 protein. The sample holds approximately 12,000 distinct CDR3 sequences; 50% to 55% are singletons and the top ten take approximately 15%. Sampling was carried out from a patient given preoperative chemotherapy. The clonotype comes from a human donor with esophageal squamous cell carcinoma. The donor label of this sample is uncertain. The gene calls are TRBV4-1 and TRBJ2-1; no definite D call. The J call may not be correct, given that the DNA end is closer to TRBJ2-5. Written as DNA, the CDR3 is TGCGCCAGCAGCCAAAATACGGGAGAGACCCAGTACTTC. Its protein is CASSQNTGETQYF.